The 12 T cell receptor beta chains given below trace back to one sample, sequenced in a study of blood T cell repertoires in COVID-19. Sequencing was performed with immunoSEQ multiplex PCR; in TCRdb, only in-frame clones are kept and a portion is missing. The sample has some 80,000 clones, over 75% seen once. Material for sequencing was peripheral blood. The receptor set was obtained from a human donor in a cohort sampled during active COVID-19.

The chain uses TRBV11-3 and TRBJ2-3; D is perhaps TRBD2 (5 bases). The CDR3 sequence is 16 residues long. Germline V gives CDR1 SGHNT, CDR2 YENEEA. Trimming left V 3 bases short and J 0 bases short, with 13 bases between. CDR3 in DNA: TGTGCCAGCAGCTTCTCTAGCCGCTCTAGCACAGATACGCAGTATTTT. Protein sequence: CASSFSSRSSTDTQYF.

This clone was observed a few times. The chain links TRBV6-5 to TRBJ1-1; weak D call: TRBD1 (6 bases). V lost 5 bases and J 1 base, leaving 11 bases between the germline ends. Germline V lookup: CDR1 MNHEY, CDR2 SVGAGI. The CDR3 totals 14 residues. The DNA of the CDR3 is TGTGCCAGCAGTAACAGGGCTAAGAACACTGAAGCTTTCTTT. Residues: CASSNRAKNTEAFF.

This chain connects TRBV6-6 to TRBJ1-2, with TRBD1 identical over 8 bases. Unmatched junction bases numbered 6, after V lost 6 bases and J lost 3 bases. CDR1 is MNHNY, CDR2 SVGAGI, per germline (reference sequence). This CDR3 is built from 14 residues. DNA for the CDR3: TGTGCCAGCAGAGAGACAGGGGCGGACTATGGCTACACCTTC. It translates to CASRETGADYGYTF.

This clone was recorded only once. The V and J genes are TRBV2 and TRBJ1-5, with no clear D. This CDR3 contains 16 residues. The V gene lost 4 bases and the J gene lost 0 bases, with 13 bases spanning the gap. Germline loops: CDR1 SNHLY, CDR2 FYNNEI. The CDR3 sequence: CASSGMKSNSNQPQHF. The CDR3 DNA reads as TGTGCCAGCAGTGGAATGAAGTCTAATAGCAATCAGCCCCAGCATTTT. Drawing the rest from reference TRBV2 and TRBJ1-5, the complete variable domain is EPEVTQTPSHQVTQMGQEVILRCVPISNHLYFYWYRQILGQKVEFLVSFYNNEISEKSEIFDDQFSVERPDGSNFTLKIRSTKLEDSAMYFCASSGMKSNSNQPQHFGDGTRLSIL.

The chain uses TRBV19 and TRBJ2-1; 7 bases fit TRBD2. The germline V gene has CDR1 LNHDA and CDR2 SQIVND (reference sequence). The CDR3 covers 11 residues. CDR3 amino acids: CAAGSNNEQFF. The CDR3, as DNA: TGTGCAGCGGGATCCAACAATGAGCAGTTCTTC.

As to this clone: The sample contains more than one DNA sequence encoding this CDR3. The V and J genes are TRBV6-5 and TRBJ2-2; perhaps TRBD1 as D (6 bases). CDR3 length: 15 residues. Germline V CDR1 and CDR2: MNHEY, SVGAGI. Trimming left V 5 bases short and J 0 bases short, with 10 bases between. The CDR3, as DNA: TGTGCCAGCAGTCGGGCAGGGGCGAACACCGGGGAGCTGTTTTTT. Protein product: CASSRAGANTGELFF.

V usage is TRBV28 and J usage is TRBJ2-6; 10 bases are a match to TRBD1. This CDR3 is built from 17 residues. The V segment lost 5 bases and the J segment 2 bases; nucleotides outside the gene matches: 6. The V gene's germline CDR1 is MDHEN and CDR2 SYDVKM. The CDR3, as DNA: TGTGCCAGCAGTCGGGACAGGGGACCTCCTGGGGCCAACGTCCTGACTTTC. Amino acids: CASSRDRGPPGANVLTF.

This chain joins TRBV5-4 and TRBJ2-7, with TRBD2 identical over 7 bases. J gave up 1 base and V 1 base, and 2 bases lay outside the gene matches. Germline V CDR1 and CDR2: SGHNT, YYREEE (reference sequence). This CDR3 comprises 14 residues. For the CDR3, the DNA is TGTGCCAGCAGCTTGTGGCGGGAGTCCTACGAGCAGTACTTC. It codes for CASSLWRESYEQYF.

In regard to this clone: Other DNA sequences from this sample encode an identical CDR3 as well. This chain joins TRBV27 and TRBJ1-2, with 7 bases aligning to TRBD1. Germline values: CDR1 MNHEY, CDR2 SMNVEV (reference sequence). The CDR3 is 15 residues long. V lost 6 bases to trimming and J lost 0 bases; unmatched junction nucleotides: 7. This CDR3 reads CASRPRDRANYGYTF. In nucleotides, the CDR3 is TGTGCCAGCAGACCCAGGGACAGAGCTAACTATGGCTACACCTTC.

This rearrangement joins TRBV5-4 to TRBJ2-1; 15 nucleotides agree with TRBD2. This CDR3 contains 17 residues. Germline loops: CDR1 SGHNT, CDR2 YYREEE (reference sequence). The V gene end was trimmed by 5 bases and the J gene end by 4 bases; junction bases not matched to a gene: 7. Written as DNA, the CDR3 is TGTGCCAGCAGTATTCGGACTAGCGGGAGGGATTACAATGAGCAGTTCTTC. Translating it yields CASSIRTSGRDYNEQFF. Full variable domain (missing parts from reference TRBV5-4 and TRBJ2-1): ETGVTQSPTHLIKTRGQQVTLRCSSQSGHNTVSWYQQALGQGPQFIFQYYREEENGRGNFPPRFSGLQFPNYSSELNVNALELDDSALYLCASSIRTSGRDYNEQFFGPGTRLTVL.

Only one count was recorded for this clone. V usage is TRBV5-1 and J usage is TRBJ2-2; the match to TRBD1 covers 9 bases. The V gene's germline CDR1 is SGHRS and CDR2 YFSETQ. The CDR3 contains 15 residues. With 3 bases clipped from V and 1 base from J, the junction kept 1 base outside the gene matches. The CDR3 DNA sequence: TGCGCCAGCAGCTCGGGACAGGGGAACACCGGGGAGCTGTTTTTT. Translated, it gives CASSSGQGNTGELFF.

The genes are TRBV2 and TRBJ1-4, with 7 bases matching TRBD1. Germline CDR1 reads SNHLY; CDR2 reads FYNNEI. This CDR3 has 14 residues. J gave up 7 bases and V 7 bases, and 9 bases lay outside the gene matches. This chain's CDR3 is CASMTDRDREKLFF. The DNA of the CDR3 is TGTGCCAGCATGACCGACAGGGATCGTGAAAAACTGTTTTTT.